Detailed here is one T cell receptor (beta chain). Its antigen remains unidentified. A template switching step added UMIs, each with a 6-nucleotide sample barcode. No DNA is given; TCRdb re-called the 5' RACE reads and lists each CDR3 protein once. Found here are roughly 100,000 distinct CDR3 sequences; the top ten clones hold approximately 2%. The data stem from a study of monozygotic twins with inflammatory bowel disease. Study-wide results and caveats: Compared with healthy twins, IBD patients shared fewer clonotypes with others, especially with disease activity.

Germline CDR1 KGHSH, CDR2 LQKENI. The length of the CDR3 is 11 residues. The sample taken for sequencing was blood. The sequence derives from a human donor with ulcerative colitis or Crohn's disease, or a healthy co-twin of an affected twin (not recorded which). This sequence joins TRBV18 and TRBJ2-7. The CDR3: CASSPKDEQYF.